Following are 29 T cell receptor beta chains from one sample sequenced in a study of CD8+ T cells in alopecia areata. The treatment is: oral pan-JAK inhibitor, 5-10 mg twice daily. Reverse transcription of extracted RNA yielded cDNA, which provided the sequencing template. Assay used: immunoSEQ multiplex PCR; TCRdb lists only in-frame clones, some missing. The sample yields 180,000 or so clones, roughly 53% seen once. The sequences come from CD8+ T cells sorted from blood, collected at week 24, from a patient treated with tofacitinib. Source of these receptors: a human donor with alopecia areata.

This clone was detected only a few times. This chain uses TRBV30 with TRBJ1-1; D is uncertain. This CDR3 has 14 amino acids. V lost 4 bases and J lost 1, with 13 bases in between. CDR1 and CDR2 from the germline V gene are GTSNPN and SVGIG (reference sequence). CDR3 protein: CAWIMGSGNTEAFF. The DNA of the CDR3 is TGTGCCTGGATCATGGGTTCGGGGAACACTGAAGCTTTCTTT.

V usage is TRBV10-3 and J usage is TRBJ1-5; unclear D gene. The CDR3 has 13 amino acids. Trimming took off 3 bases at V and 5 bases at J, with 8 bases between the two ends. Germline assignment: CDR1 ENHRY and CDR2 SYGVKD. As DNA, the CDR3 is TGTGCCATCAGTGACACGTTAGATCAGCCCCAGCATTTT. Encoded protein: CAISDTLDQPQHF.

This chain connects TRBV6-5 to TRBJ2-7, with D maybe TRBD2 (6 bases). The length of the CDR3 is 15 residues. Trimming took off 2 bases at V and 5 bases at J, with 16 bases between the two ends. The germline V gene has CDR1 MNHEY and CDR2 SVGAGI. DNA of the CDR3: TGTGCCAGCAGTTACGGGCTGGGACTCGTCCACGAGCAGTACTTC. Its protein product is CASSYGLGLVHEQYF.

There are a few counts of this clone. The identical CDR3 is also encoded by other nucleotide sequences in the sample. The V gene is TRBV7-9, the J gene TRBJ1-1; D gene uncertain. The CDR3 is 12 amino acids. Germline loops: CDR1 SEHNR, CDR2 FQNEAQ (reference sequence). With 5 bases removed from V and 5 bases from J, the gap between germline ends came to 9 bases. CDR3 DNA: TGTGCCAGCAGCCTAGGGCCGACTGAAGCTTTCTTT. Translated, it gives CASSLGPTEAFF.

CDR3 coding DNA: TGTGCCAGCAGCGATAGCGACAGGTTTGCGGATACGCAGTATTTT. Its protein product is CASSDSDRFADTQYF. The chain is built from TRBV5-5 and TRBJ2-3; D might be TRBD1 (6 bases). Germline CDR1 is SGHKS and CDR2 is YYEKEE (reference sequence). The CDR3 is 15 amino acids. With 4 bases removed from V and 6 bases from J, the gap between germline ends came to 18 bases.

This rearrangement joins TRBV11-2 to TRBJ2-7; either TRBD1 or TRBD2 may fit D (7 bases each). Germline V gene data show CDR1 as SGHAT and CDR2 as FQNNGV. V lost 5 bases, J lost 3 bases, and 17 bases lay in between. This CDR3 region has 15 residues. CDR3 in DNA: TGTGCCAGCAGCGGGATGACAGGGACTAACTACGAGCAGTACTTC. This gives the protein CASSGMTGTNYEQYF. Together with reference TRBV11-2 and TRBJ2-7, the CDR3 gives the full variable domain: EAGVAQSPRYKIIEKRQSVAFWCNPISGHATLYWYQQILGQGPKLLIQFQNNGVVDDSQLPKDRFSAERLKGVDSTLKIQPAKLEDSAVYLCASSGMTGTNYEQYFGPGTRLTVT.

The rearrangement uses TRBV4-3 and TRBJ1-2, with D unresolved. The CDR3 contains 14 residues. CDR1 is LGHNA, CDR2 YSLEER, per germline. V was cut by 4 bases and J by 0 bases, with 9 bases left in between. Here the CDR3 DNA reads TGCGCCAGCAGCCCGGTCGGGGCTAACTATGGCTACACCTTC. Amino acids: CASSPVGANYGYTF.

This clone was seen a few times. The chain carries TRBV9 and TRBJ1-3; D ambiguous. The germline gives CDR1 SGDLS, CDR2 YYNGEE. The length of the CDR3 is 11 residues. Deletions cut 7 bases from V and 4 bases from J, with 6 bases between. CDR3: CASSEGNTIYF. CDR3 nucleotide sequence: TGTGCCAGCTCCGAGGGAAACACCATATATTTT.

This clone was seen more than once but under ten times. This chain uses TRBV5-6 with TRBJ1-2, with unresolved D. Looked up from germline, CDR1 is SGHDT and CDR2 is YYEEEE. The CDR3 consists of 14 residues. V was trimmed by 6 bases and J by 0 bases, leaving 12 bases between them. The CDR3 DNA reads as TGTGCCAGCACCGAGCTACAGACTAACTATGGCTACACCTTC. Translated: CASTELQTNYGYTF.

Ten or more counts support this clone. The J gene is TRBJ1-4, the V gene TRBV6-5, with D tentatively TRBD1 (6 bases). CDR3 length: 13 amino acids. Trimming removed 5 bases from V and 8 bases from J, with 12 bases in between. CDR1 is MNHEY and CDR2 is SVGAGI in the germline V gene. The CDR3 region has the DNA TGTGCCAGCAGTGTAACCACAGGGGAAAAACTGTTTTTT. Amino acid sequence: CASSVTTGEKLFF.

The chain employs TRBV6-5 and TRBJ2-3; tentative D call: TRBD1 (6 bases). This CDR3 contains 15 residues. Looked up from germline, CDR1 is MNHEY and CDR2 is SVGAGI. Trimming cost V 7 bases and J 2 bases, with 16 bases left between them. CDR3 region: CASNPRAGVTDTQYF. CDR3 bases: TGTGCCAGCAATCCCCGGGCAGGGGTCACAGATACGCAGTATTTT.

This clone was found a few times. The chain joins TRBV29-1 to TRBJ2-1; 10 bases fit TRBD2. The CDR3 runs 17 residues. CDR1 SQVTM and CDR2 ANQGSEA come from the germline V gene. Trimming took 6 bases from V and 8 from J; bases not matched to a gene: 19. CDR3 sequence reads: CSVDGLAAPTDGDEQFF. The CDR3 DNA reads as TGCAGCGTAGATGGACTAGCGGCCCCAACGGATGGGGATGAGCAGTTCTTC.

In nucleotides, the CDR3 is TGCGCCAGCAGCCAAGAATGGGGTTTGAGCAATCAGCCCCAGCATTTT. It encodes CASSQEWGLSNQPQHF. The chain carries TRBV4-3 and TRBJ1-5; no clear D. V lost 0 bases and J lost 1, with 10 bases in between. The germline CDR1 and CDR2 sequences are LGHNA and YSLEER. The CDR3 contains 16 residues.

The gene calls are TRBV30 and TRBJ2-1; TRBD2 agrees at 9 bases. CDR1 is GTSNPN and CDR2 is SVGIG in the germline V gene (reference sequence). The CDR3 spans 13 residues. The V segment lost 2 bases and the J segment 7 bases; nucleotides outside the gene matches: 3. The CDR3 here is CAWSFSGGNEQFF. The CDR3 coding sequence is TGTGCCTGGAGTTTCAGCGGGGGGAATGAGCAGTTCTTC.

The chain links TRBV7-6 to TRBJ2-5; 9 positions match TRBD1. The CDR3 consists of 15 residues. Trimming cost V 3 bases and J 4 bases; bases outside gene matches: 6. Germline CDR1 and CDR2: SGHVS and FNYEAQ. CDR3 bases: TGTGCCAGCAGCTTGCTGGACAGGGGCGGAGAGACCCAGTACTTC. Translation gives CASSLLDRGGETQYF.

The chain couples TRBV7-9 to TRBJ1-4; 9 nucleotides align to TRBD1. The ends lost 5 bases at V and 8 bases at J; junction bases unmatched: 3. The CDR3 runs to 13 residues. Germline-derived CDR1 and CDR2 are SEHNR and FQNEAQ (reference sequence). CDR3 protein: CASSRTGEEKLFF. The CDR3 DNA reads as TGTGCCAGCAGCCGGACAGGGGAGGAAAAACTGTTTTTT.

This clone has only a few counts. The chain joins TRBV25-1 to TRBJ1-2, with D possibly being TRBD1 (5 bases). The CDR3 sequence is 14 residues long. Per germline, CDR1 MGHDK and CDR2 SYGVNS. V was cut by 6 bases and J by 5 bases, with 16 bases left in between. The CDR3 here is CASRSKDSLYGYTF. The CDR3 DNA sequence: TGTGCCAGCAGGTCGAAAGACAGCCTATATGGCTACACCTTC.

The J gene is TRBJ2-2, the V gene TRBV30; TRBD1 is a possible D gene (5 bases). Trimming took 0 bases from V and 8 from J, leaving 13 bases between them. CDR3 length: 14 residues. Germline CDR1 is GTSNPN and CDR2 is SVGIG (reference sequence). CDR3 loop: CAWSVGGAAGELFF. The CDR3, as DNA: TGTGCCTGGAGTGTAGGTGGGGCGGCTGGGGAGCTGTTTTTT.

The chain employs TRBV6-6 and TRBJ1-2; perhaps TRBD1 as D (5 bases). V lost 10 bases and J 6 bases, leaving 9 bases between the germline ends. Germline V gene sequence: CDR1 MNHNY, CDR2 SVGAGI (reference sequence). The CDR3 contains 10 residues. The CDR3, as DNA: TGTGCCATCTTGGGGGATGGCTACACCTTC. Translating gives CAILGDGYTF.

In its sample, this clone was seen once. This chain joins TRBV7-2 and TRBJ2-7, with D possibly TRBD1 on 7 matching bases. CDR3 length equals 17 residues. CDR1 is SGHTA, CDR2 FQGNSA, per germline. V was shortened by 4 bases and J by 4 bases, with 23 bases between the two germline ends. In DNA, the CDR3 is TGTGCCAGCAGCTCCCGGGGACTTGACAGGGTCGGATACGAGCAGTACTTC. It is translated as CASSSRGLDRVGYEQYF. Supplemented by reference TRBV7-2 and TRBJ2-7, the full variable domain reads GAGVSQSPSNKVTEKGKDVELRCDPISGHTALYWYRQSLGQGLEFLIYFQGNSAPDKSGLPSDRFSAERTGGSVSTLTIQRTQQEDSAVYLCASSSRGLDRVGYEQYFGPGTRLTVT.

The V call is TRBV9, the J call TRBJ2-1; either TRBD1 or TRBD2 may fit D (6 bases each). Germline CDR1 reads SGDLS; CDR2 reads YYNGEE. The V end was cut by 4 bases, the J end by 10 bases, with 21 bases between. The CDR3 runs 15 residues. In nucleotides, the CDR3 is TGTGCCAGCAGCCCCACTGGCGGCGGAGGGGGGGAGCAGTTCTTC. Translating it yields CASSPTGGGGGEQFF.

CDR3 nucleotides: TGTGCCAGCAGCTTAGCGACCGGCAATGAGCAGTTCTTC. As protein: CASSLATGNEQFF. The chain has TRBV11-3 and TRBJ2-1; D is unclear. CDR3 size: 13 residues. The germline V gene has CDR1 SGHNT and CDR2 YENEEA. V lost 1 base to trimming and J lost 6 bases, with 7 bases between them.

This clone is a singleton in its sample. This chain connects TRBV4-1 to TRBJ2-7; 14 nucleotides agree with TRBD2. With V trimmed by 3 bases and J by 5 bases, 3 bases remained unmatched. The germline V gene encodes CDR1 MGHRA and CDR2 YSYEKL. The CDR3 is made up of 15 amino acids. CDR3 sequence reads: CASSHRLAGGDEQYF. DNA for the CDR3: TGCGCCAGCAGCCACCGACTAGCGGGGGGGGACGAGCAGTACTTC.

CDR3 nucleotide sequence: TGTGCCTGGAGTGACATCACCTCCTATAATTCACCCCTCCACTTT. This encodes CAWSDITSYNSPLHF. The rearrangement joins TRBV30 to TRBJ1-6, with D unclear. CDR3 length: 15 residues. V was clipped by 1 base and J by 0 bases, with 7 bases between them. Germline assignment: CDR1 GTSNPN and CDR2 SVGIG (reference sequence).

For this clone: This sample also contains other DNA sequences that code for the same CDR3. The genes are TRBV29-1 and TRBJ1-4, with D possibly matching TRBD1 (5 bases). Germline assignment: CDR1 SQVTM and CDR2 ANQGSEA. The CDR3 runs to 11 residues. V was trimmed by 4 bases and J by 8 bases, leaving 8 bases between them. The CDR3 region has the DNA TGCAGCGTTGCGGGGGGGGAAAAACTGTTTTTT. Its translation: CSVAGGEKLFF.

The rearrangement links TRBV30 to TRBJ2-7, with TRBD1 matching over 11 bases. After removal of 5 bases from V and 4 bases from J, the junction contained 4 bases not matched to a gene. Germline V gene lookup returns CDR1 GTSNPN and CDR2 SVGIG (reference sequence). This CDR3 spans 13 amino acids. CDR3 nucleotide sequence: TGTGCCTGGGGGACAGGGGGAAGATACGAGCAGTACTTC. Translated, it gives CAWGTGGRYEQYF.

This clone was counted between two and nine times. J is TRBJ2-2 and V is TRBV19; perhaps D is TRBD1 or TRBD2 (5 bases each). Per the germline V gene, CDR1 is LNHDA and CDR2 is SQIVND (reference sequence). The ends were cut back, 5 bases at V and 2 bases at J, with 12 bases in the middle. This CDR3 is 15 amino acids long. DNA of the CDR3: TGTGCCAGTAGTCACCGGGACGGTAACACCGGGGAGCTGTTTTTT. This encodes CASSHRDGNTGELFF. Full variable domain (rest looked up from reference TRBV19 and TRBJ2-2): DGGITQSPKYLFRKEGQNVTLSCEQNLNHDAMYWYRQDPGQGLRLIYYSQIVNDFQKGDIAEGYSVSREKKESFPLTVTSAQKNPTAFYLCASSHRDGNTGELFFGEGSRLTVL.

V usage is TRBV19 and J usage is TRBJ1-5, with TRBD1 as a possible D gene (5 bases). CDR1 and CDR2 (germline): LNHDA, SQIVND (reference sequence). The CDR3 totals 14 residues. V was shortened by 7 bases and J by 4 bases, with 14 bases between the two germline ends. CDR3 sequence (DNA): TGTGCCAGTAAGATAGCCAGGGAAAATCAGCCCCAGCATTTT. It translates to CASKIARENQPQHF.

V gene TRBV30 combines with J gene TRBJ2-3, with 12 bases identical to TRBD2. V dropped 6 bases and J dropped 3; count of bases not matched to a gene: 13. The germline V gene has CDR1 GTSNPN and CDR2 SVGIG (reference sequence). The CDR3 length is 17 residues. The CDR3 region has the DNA TGTGCCTGCCGACTAGCGGGGGCCCCCAAGGGGACAGATACGCAGTATTTT. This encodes CACRLAGAPKGTDTQYF.